The 26 T cell receptor beta chains listed next were all sequenced from one sample in a study of T-cell reconstitution after alpha-beta-depleted transplantation in children. TCRbeta library preparation incorporated unique molecular identifiers. TCRdb re-derived calls from the PCR reads in MiXCR, one entry per CDR3 protein. The table shows some 550,000 distinct CDR3 sequences, with 20% to 25% occurring only once. The material sequenced was PBMCs, mostly from graft donor cells, taken 360 days after TCRalphabeta/CD19-depleted stem cell transplant. Receptor source: a boy in the first two years of life who had a stem cell transplant for acute myeloid leukemia, so the T cells may come from the graft donor.

The rearrangement uses TRBV20-1 and TRBJ1-5; D is undetermined. Germline loops: CDR1 DFQATT, CDR2 SNEGSKA (reference sequence). This CDR3 has 15 residues. The V gene lost 3 bases and the J gene lost 0 bases, with 12 bases spanning the gap. CDR3: CSASPGQVSNQPQHF. The DNA of the CDR3 is TGCAGTGCTAGTCCGGGTCAGGTTAGCAATCAGCCCCAGCATTTT.

This rearrangement joins TRBV7-2 to TRBJ2-1; 8 bases fit TRBD1. CDR1 SGHTA and CDR2 FQGNSA come from the germline V gene. The CDR3 is 15 residues long. With 5 bases clipped from V and 8 bases from J, the junction kept 11 bases outside the gene matches. CDR3 sequence reads: CASSPGQGPRDEQFF. Written as DNA, the CDR3 is TGTGCCAGCAGCCCAGGACAGGGTCCACGCGATGAGCAGTTCTTC.

This clonotype was detected ten times or more. This chain connects TRBV5-1 to TRBJ2-5; D gene ambiguous. This CDR3 spans 15 amino acids. Germline CDR1 reads SGHRS; CDR2 reads YFSETQ. The germline V and J ends were trimmed by 3 bases and 4 bases, with 16 bases remaining between them. The CDR3: CASSYEGIAPETQYF. CDR3 sequence (DNA): TGCGCCAGCAGCTACGAAGGTATAGCTCCAGAGACCCAGTACTTC.

The rearrangement links TRBV20-1 to TRBJ2-7; 11 bases fit TRBD2. CDR1 is DFQATT, CDR2 SNEGSKA, per germline (reference sequence). V was pared by 6 bases and J by 3 bases, with 10 bases of the junction left unmatched. The CDR3 is 15 amino acids. CDR3 in amino acids: CSAHSSGGSGYEQYF. As DNA, the CDR3 is TGCAGTGCACACTCTAGCGGGGGGTCCGGCTACGAGCAGTACTTC.

This clonotype was detected many times. This rearrangement joins TRBV18 to TRBJ2-3, with a weak D call TRBD2 (6 bases). Deletions cut 3 bases from V and 0 bases from J, with 10 bases between. The CDR3 length is 15 residues. Germline CDR1 and CDR2: KGHSH and LQKENI. The CDR3 sequence: CASSPTGTSTDTQYF. The CDR3, as DNA: TGTGCCAGCTCACCGACCGGGACTAGCACAGATACGCAGTATTTT.

This clonotype was detected a few times. The V gene is TRBV12-3 or TRBV12-4, the J gene TRBJ2-3; D not resolved. The V and J ends lost 7 bases and 5 bases respectively, with 7 bases between them. The length of the CDR3 is 11 residues. CDR3 sequence: CASTTEDTQYF. In nucleotides, the CDR3 is TGTGCCAGCACCACCGAAGATACGCAGTATTTT.

This clonotype was counted only a few times. The chain couples TRBV7-9 to TRBJ2-1; D gene uncertain. Germline CDR1 reads SEHNR; CDR2 reads FQNEAQ (reference sequence). The CDR3 spans 15 residues. V lost 1 base, J lost 3 bases, and 10 bases lay in between. In nucleotides, the CDR3 is TGTGCCAGCAGCTTAGACTCGGATCGCTACAATGAGCAGTTCTTC. The encoded protein is CASSLDSDRYNEQFF. Full variable domain (rest looked up from reference TRBV7-9 and TRBJ2-1): DTGVSQNPRHKITKRGQNVTFRCDPISEHNRLYWYRQTLGQGPEFLTYFQNEAQLEKSRLLSDRFSAERPKGSFSTLEIQRTEQGDSAMYLCASSLDSDRYNEQFFGPGTRLTVL.

This clonotype was picked up many times. This chain connects TRBV20-1 to TRBJ2-7, with D possibly TRBD2 on 5 matching bases. The V end lost 1 base, the J end lost 4 bases, and 8 bases lay between the germline ends. The CDR3 has 12 residues. CDR1 is DFQATT and CDR2 is SNEGSKA in the germline V gene (reference sequence). In DNA form, the CDR3 reads TGCAGTGCTAGAGGCGGGCCTTACGAGCAGTACGTC. The encoded protein is CSARGGPYEQYV.

This clonotype was picked up many times. J is TRBJ2-2 and V is TRBV20-1; D gene ambiguous. Trimming shortened V by 2 bases and J by 1 base, and 8 bases separated the two germline ends. Germline V gene sequence: CDR1 DFQATT, CDR2 SNEGSKA (reference sequence). This CDR3 has 14 amino acids. CDR3 loop: CSARSHRNTGELFF. The CDR3 bases are TGCAGTGCTAGATCCCACAGGAACACCGGGGAGCTGTTTTTT.

This clonotype has only a few counts. This chain links TRBV24-1 with TRBJ2-7; TRBD1 agrees at 10 bases. Germline lookup yields CDR1 KGHDR and CDR2 SFDVKD. The CDR3 consists of 15 residues. V lost 4 bases and J lost 3; bases outside the gene matches: 5. CDR3 in DNA: TGTGCCACCAGTGACCCGGGACAGGGGTTCTACGAGCAGTACTTC. Amino acids: CATSDPGQGFYEQYF.

The genes are TRBV20-1 and TRBJ1-4, with D possibly being TRBD1 (5 bases). The V gene lost 7 bases and the J gene lost 8 bases, with 17 bases spanning the gap. Germline loops: CDR1 DFQATT, CDR2 SNEGSKA (reference sequence). CDR3 length: 13 amino acids. Here the CDR3 reads CSVSPGGREKLFF. The CDR3 DNA sequence: TGCAGTGTATCCCCGGGGGGTCGCGAAAAACTGTTTTTT.

This clonotype has a count of ten or more. The chain couples TRBV10-3 to TRBJ2-7; D call uncertain. Germline V gene data show CDR1 as ENHRY and CDR2 as SYGVKD. The CDR3 runs 15 residues. Trimming removed 0 bases from V and 3 bases from J, with 12 bases in between. The CDR3 DNA sequence: TGTGCCATCAGTGAGTCTAGCAGGTATTACTACGAGCAGTACTTC. Its protein is CAISESSRYYYEQYF.

The rearrangement links TRBV18 to TRBJ2-3; 11 nucleotides line up with TRBD1. After removal of 4 bases from V and 4 bases from J, the junction contained 7 bases not matched to a gene. There are 16 residues in the CDR3. Germline loops: CDR1 KGHSH, CDR2 LQKENI. CDR3 DNA: TGTGCCAGCTCACGGCGGACAGGGGGCAGGCCAGATACGCAGTATTTT. Translating it yields CASSRRTGGRPDTQYF.

The V and J genes are TRBV5-1 and TRBJ2-7; no firm D call. The CDR3 loop spans 14 amino acids. Germline V gene data show CDR1 as SGHRS and CDR2 as YFSETQ. The V end was cut by 4 bases, the J end by 5 bases, with 16 bases between. The CDR3 DNA reads as TGCGCCAGCAGCCAAAGGACGGCCGAGGACGAGCAGTACTTC. Its protein is CASSQRTAEDEQYF.

A single count supports this clonotype. The V call is TRBV11-2, the J call TRBJ2-5, with 10 positions matching TRBD1. The trim removed 6 bases at V and 2 bases at J, leaving 12 bases unmatched. The CDR3 is 17 amino acids. Germline V lookup: CDR1 SGHAT, CDR2 FQNNGV. CDR3 residues: CASSPPSTGGDQETQYF. CDR3 DNA sequence: TGTGCCAGCAGTCCACCTTCGACAGGGGGCGATCAAGAGACCCAGTACTTC.

A few counts support this clonotype. The rearrangement uses TRBV4-3 and TRBJ2-1; D not resolved. Germline loops: CDR1 LGHNA, CDR2 YSLEER. Trimming left V 0 bases short and J 0 bases short, with 6 bases between. This CDR3 has 15 amino acids. The chain's CDR3 is CASSQDVLSYNEQFF. CDR3 nucleotides: TGCGCCAGCAGCCAAGACGTACTCTCCTACAATGAGCAGTTCTTC.

In this sample, this clonotype turned up a few times. The V gene is TRBV6-1, the J gene TRBJ2-3; 10 bases align to TRBD2. In germline, CDR1 is MNHNS, CDR2 SASEGT. This CDR3 contains 16 residues. V dropped 5 bases and J dropped 5; count of bases not matched to a gene: 10. The CDR3 protein is CASSRLSGGAGDTQYF. The DNA of the CDR3 is TGTGCCAGCAGTAGATTAAGCGGGGGGGCCGGAGATACGCAGTATTTT.

This clonotype was counted only a few times. V gene TRBV4-2 combines with J gene TRBJ1-1; 9 bases are a match to TRBD1. The CDR3 consists of 16 residues. From germline, CDR1 is LGHNA and CDR2 YNFKEQ. V trimming: 4 bases; J trimming: 5 bases; junction bases outside the gene matches: 11. The CDR3: CASSPGQGNMGTEAFF. The CDR3, as DNA: TGTGCCAGCAGCCCGGGACAGGGTAATATGGGAACTGAAGCTTTCTTT.

This chain connects TRBV5-1 to TRBJ1-2; no clear D gene. Trimming took 4 bases from V and 3 from J, leaving 16 bases between them. The germline V gene has CDR1 SGHRS and CDR2 YFSETQ. The CDR3 contains 15 residues. The CDR3 nucleotides are TGCGCCAGCAGCGGGTTGGTTGACGGCTACTATGGCTACACCTTC. This translates into CASSGLVDGYYGYTF.

In this sample, this clonotype turned up once. The CDR3 does not close with the conserved phenylalanine or tryptophan, likely indicating a read error. The chain joins TRBV25-1 to TRBJ1-2; 9 nucleotides align to TRBD1. Germline-derived CDR1 and CDR2 are MGHDK and SYGVNS. This CDR3 has 13 amino acids. J gave up 7 bases and V 4 bases, and 4 bases lay outside the gene matches. DNA of the CDR3: TGTGCCAGCAGTGCATTGGACAGGGGTGGCTACACCTGC. Translated: CASSALDRGGYTC.

This clonotype was recorded a few times. The gene calls are TRBV20-1 and TRBJ1-3; TRBD1 might be the D (5 bases). CDR1 and CDR2 (germline): DFQATT, SNEGSKA (reference sequence). The ends were cut back, 2 bases at V and 6 bases at J, with 8 bases in the middle. The CDR3 covers 12 residues. CDR3 in DNA: TGCAGTGCTAGACTCAGGGAAAACACCATATATTTT. It translates to CSARLRENTIYF.

This clonotype occurred a few times. The chain is built from TRBV4-3 and TRBJ2-7, with 9 bases identical to TRBD1. J lost 2 bases, V lost 1 base, and 3 bases had no gene match. The germline CDR1 and CDR2 sequences are LGHNA and YSLEER. The CDR3 consists of 15 residues. The CDR3 DNA reads TGCGCCAGCAGCCAAGCCCGGGACAGGGCCTACGAGCAGTACTTC. Its protein product is CASSQARDRAYEQYF.

The chain couples TRBV28 to TRBJ2-7, with TRBD1 identical over 7 bases. The CDR3 is made up of 15 amino acids. From germline, CDR1 is MDHEN and CDR2 SYDVKM. Unmatched junction bases numbered 11, after V lost 7 bases and J lost 2 bases. CDR3 DNA: TGTGCCAGCAACCCGACAGGGTGGCGTACCTACGAGCAGTACGTC. Its protein is CASNPTGWRTYEQYV.

This chain connects TRBV6-2 or TRBV6-3 to TRBJ2-6; D is uncertain. V dropped 10 bases and J dropped 0 bases, with 16 bases sitting between them. Germline V lookup: CDR1 MNHEY, CDR2 SVGEGT. The CDR3 runs 16 residues. In DNA, the CDR3 is TGTGCCACCGGATTTAACTCCCCCTCTGGGGCCAACGTCCTGACTTTC. Translation: CATGFNSPSGANVLTF.

There are a few counts of this clonotype. J is TRBJ2-7 and V is TRBV4-3; TRBD2 is a possible D gene (5 bases). Germline V gives CDR1 LGHNA, CDR2 YSLEER. The CDR3 covers 14 residues. Deletions cut 4 bases from V and 7 bases from J, with 17 bases between. CDR3 loop: CASSPGVRTREQYF. The DNA of the CDR3 is TGCGCCAGCAGCCCCGGGGTTCGGACGAGGGAGCAGTACTTC.

The chain has TRBV6-4 and TRBJ2-3; D may correspond to TRBD1 or TRBD2 (5 bases each). Looked up from germline, CDR1 is MRHNA and CDR2 is SNTAGT. The CDR3 spans 15 residues. V gave up 6 bases and J gave up 0 bases, with 13 bases separating them. For the CDR3, the DNA is TGTGCCAGCAGCCTAGGGGACCCTAGCACAGATACGCAGTATTTT. It translates to CASSLGDPSTDTQYF.